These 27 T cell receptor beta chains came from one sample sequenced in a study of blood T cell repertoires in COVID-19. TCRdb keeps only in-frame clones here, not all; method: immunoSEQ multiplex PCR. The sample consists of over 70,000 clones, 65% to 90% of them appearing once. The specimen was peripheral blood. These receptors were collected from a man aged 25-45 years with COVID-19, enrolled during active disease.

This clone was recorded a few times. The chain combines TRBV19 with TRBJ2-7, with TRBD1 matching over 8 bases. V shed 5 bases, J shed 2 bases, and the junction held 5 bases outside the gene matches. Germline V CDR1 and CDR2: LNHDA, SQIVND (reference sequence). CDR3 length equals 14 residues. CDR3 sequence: CASSSGTGAYEQYF. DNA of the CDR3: TGTGCCAGTAGTTCTGGGACAGGCGCCTACGAGCAGTACTTC.

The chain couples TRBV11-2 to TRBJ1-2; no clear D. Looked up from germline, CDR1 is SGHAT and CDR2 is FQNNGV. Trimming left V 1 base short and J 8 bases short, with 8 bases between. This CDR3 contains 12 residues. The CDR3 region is CASSLGGQGYTF. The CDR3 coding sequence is TGTGCCAGCAGCTTAGGTGGCCAGGGCTACACCTTC.

CDR3 in amino acids: CASSREGDGYTF. The CDR3 DNA follows: TGTGCCAGCAGCAGAGAAGGGGATGGCTACACCTTC. The chain links TRBV5-4 to TRBJ1-2, with D tentatively TRBD1 (5 bases). Germline CDR1 reads SGHNT; CDR2 reads YYREEE (reference sequence). CDR3 length equals 12 residues. The V end was cut by 4 bases, the J end by 6 bases, with 10 bases between.

As DNA, the CDR3 is TGTGCCAGCAGCGTAGGACTAAACTACGAGCAGTACTTC. Its translation is CASSVGLNYEQYF. The V call is TRBV9, the J call TRBJ2-7; D perhaps matches TRBD2 (5 bases). CDR1 is SGDLS and CDR2 is YYNGEE in the germline V gene. V lost 0 bases, J lost 3 bases, and 7 bases lay in between. The CDR3 is made up of 13 amino acids.

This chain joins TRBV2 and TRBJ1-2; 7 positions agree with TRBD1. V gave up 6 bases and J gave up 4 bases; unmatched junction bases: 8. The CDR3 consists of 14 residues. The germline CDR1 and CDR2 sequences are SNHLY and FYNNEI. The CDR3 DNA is TGTGCCAGCAGCCCCGGACAGGCATCCTATGGCTACACCTTC. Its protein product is CASSPGQASYGYTF.

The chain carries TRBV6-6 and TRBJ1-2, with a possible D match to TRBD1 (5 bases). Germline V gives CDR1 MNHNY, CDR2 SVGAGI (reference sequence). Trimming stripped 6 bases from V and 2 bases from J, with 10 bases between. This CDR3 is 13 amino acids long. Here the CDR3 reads CASRHDSNYGYTF. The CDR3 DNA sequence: TGTGCCAGCAGACACGACAGCAACTATGGCTACACCTTC.

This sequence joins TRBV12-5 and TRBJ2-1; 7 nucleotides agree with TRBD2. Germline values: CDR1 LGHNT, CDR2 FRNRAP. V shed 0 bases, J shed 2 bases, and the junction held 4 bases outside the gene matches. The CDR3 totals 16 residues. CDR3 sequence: CASGLVLAGPYNEQFF. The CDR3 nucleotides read TGTGCTAGTGGTTTGGTTTTAGCGGGCCCCTACAATGAGCAGTTCTTC.

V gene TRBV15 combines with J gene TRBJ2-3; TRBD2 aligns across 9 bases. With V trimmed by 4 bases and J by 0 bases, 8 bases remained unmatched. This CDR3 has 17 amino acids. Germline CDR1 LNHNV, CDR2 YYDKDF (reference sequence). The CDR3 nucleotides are TGTGCCACCAGCACCCTAGCGGGGTGGACTAGCACAGATACGCAGTATTTT. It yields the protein CATSTLAGWTSTDTQYF.

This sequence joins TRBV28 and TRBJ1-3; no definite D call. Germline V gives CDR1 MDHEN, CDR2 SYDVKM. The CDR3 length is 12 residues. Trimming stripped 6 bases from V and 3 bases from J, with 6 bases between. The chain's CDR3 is CASSRSGNTIYF. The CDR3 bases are TGTGCCAGCAGCCGCAGTGGAAACACCATATATTTT.

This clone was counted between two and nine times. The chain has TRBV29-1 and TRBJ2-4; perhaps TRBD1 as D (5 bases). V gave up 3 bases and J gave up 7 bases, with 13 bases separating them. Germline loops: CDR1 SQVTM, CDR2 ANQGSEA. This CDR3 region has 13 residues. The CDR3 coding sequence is TGCAGCGTTGACGATGGGGCGGCCAACATTCAGTACTTC. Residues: CSVDDGAANIQYF. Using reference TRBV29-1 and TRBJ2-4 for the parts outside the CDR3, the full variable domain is SAVISQKPSRDICQRGTSLTIQCQVDSQVTMMFWYRQQPGQSLTLIATANQGSEATYESGFVIDKFPISRPNLTFSTLTVSNMSPEDSSIYLCSVDDGAANIQYFGAGTRLSVL.

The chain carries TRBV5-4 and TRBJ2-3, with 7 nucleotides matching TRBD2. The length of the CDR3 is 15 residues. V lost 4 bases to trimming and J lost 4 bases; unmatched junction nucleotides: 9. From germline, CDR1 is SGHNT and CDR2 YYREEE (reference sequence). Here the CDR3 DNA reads TGTGCCAGCAGCGGAACTAGCGAGGAGGCAGATACGCAGTATTTT. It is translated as CASSGTSEEADTQYF.

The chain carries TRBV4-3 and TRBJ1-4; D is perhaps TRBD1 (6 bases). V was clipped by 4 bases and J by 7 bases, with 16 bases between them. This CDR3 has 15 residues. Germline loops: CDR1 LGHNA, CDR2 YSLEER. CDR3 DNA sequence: TGCGCCAGCAGCCCCTCCGGGACATTACTTGAAAAACTGTTTTTT. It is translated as CASSPSGTLLEKLFF.

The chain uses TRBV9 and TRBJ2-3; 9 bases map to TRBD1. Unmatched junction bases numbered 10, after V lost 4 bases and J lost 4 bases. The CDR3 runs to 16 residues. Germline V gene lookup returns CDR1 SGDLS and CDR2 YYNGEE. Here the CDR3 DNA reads TGTGCCAGCAGCCCGCGATGGGGACAGGGCGCAGATACGCAGTATTTT. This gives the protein CASSPRWGQGADTQYF.

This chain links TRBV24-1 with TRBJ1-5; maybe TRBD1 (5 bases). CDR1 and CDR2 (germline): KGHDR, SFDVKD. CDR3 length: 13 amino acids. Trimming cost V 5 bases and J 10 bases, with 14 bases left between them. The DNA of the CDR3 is TGTGCCACCAGTGCCGATTCCGGGACTCCCCAGCATTTT. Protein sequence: CATSADSGTPQHF.

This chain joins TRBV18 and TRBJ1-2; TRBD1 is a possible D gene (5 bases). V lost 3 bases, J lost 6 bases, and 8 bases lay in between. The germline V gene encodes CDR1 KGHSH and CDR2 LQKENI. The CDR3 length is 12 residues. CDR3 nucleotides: TGTGCCAGCTCACCGGAGGGGAATGGCTACACCTTC. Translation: CASSPEGNGYTF. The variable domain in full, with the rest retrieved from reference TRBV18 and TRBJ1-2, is NAGVMQNPRHLVRRRGQEARLRCSPMKGHSHVYWYRQLPEEGLKFMVYLQKENIIDESGMPKERFSAEFPKEGPSILRIQQVVRGDSAAYFCASSPEGNGYTFGSGTRLTVV.

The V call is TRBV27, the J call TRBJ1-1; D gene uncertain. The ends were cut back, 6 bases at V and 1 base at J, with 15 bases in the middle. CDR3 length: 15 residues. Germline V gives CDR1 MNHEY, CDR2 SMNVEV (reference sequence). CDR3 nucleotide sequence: TGTGCCAGCAGCTCTCGAGAGACATCGAACACTGAAGCTTTCTTT. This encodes CASSSRETSNTEAFF.

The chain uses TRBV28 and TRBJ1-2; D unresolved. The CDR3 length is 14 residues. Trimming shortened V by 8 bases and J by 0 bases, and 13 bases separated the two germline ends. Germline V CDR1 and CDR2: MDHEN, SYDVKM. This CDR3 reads CASGEATANYGYTF. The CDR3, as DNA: TGTGCCAGCGGGGAGGCGACGGCTAACTATGGCTACACCTTC.

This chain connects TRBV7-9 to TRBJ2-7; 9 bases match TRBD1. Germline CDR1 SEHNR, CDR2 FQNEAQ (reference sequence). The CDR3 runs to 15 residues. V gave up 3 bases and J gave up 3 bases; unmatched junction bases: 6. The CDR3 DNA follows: TGTGCCAGCAGCTTTTCTTCGGACAGGGGCTACGAGCAGTACTTC. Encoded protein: CASSFSSDRGYEQYF. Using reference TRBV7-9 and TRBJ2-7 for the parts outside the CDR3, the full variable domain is DTGVSQNPRHKITKRGQNVTFRCDPISEHNRLYWYRQTLGQGPEFLTYFQNEAQLEKSRLLSDRFSAERPKGSFSTLEIQRTEQGDSAMYLCASSFSSDRGYEQYFGPGTRLTVT.

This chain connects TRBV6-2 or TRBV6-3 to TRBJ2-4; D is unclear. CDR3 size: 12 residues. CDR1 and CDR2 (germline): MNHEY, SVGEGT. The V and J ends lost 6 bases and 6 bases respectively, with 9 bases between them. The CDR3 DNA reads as TGTGCCAGCAGCCCCACTGGAAACATTCAGTACTTC. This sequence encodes CASSPTGNIQYF.

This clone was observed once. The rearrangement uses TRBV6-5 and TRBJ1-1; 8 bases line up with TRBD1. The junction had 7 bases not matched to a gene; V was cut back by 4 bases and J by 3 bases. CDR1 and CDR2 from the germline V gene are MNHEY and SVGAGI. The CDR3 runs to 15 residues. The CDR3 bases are TGTGCCAGCAGTTCCCAGGGGGCGAGGGACACTGAAGCTTTCTTT. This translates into CASSSQGARDTEAFF.

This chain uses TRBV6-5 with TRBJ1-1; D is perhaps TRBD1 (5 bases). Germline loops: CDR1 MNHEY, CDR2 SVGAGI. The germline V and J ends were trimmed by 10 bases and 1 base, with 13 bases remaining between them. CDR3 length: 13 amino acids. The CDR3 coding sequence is TGTGCCACCGGTAGAGACAGGAACACTGAAGCTTTCTTT. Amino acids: CATGRDRNTEAFF.

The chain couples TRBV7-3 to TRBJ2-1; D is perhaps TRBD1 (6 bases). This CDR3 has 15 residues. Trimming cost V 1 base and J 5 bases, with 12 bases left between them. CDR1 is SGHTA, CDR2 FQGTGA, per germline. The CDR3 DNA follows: TGTGCCAGCAGCTTAAAGTTTGGACAGCACAATGAGCAGTTCTTC. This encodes CASSLKFGQHNEQFF. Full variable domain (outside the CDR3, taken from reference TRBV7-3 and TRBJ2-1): GAGVSQTPSNKVTEKGKYVELRCDPISGHTALYWYRQSLGQGPEFLIYFQGTGAADDSGLPNDRFFAVRPEGSVSTLKIQRTERGDSAVYLCASSLKFGQHNEQFFGPGTRLTVL.

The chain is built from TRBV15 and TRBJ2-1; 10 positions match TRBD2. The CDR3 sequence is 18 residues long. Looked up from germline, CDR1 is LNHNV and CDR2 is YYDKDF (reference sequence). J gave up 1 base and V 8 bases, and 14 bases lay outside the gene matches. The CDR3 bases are TGTGCCACCGGAGATGAGCTAACTAGCGGGAAGTCCTACAATGAGCAGTTCTTC. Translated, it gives CATGDELTSGKSYNEQFF.

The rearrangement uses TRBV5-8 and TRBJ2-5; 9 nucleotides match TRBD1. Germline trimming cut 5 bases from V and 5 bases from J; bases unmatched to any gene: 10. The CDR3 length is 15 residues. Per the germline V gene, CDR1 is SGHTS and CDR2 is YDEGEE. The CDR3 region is CASRESGTGRETQYF. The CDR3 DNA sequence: TGTGCCAGCAGAGAGTCCGGGACAGGGAGGGAGACCCAGTACTTC.

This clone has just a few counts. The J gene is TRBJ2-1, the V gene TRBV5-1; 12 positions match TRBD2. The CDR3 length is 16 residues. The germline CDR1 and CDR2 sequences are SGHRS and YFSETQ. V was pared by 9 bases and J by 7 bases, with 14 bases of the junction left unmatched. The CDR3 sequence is CAIERQGLAGRNEQFF. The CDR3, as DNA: TGCGCCATCGAACGCCAGGGACTAGCGGGCCGAAATGAGCAGTTCTTC.

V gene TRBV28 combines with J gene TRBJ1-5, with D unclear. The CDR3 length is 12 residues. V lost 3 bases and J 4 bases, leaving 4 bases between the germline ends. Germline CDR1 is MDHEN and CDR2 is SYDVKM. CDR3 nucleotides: TGTGCCAGCAGTTTGAGGAATCAGCCCCAGCATTTT. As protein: CASSLRNQPQHF.

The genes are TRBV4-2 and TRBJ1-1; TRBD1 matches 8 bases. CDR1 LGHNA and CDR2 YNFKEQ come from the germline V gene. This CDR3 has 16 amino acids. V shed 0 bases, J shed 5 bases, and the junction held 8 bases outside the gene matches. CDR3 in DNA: TGTGCCAGCAGCCAAGAAGTGCGACAGGGGCGGACTGAAGCTTTCTTT. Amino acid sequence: CASSQEVRQGRTEAFF.